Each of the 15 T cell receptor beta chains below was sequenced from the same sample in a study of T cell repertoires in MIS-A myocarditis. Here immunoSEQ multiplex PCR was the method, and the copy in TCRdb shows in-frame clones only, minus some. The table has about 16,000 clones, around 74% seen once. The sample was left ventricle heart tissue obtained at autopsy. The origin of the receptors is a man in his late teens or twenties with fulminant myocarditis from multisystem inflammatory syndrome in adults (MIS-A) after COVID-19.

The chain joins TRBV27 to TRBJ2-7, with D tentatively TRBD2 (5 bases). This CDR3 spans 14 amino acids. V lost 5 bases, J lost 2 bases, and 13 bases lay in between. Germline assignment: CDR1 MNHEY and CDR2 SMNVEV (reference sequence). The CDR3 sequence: CASSRGGPPYEQYF. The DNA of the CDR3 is TGTGCCAGCAGTCGAGGCGGGCCTCCCTACGAGCAGTACTTC.

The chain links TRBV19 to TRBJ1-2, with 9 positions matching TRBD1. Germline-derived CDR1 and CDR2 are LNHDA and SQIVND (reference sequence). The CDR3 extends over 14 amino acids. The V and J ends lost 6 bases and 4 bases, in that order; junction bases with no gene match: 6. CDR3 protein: CASSLRDRVYGYTF. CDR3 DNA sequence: TGTGCCAGTAGCCTCCGGGACAGGGTCTATGGCTACACCTTC. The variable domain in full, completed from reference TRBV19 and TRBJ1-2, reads DGGITQSPKYLFRKEGQNVTLSCEQNLNHDAMYWYRQDPGQGLRLIYYSQIVNDFQKGDIAEGYSVSREKKESFPLTVTSAQKNPTAFYLCASSLRDRVYGYTFGSGTRLTVV.

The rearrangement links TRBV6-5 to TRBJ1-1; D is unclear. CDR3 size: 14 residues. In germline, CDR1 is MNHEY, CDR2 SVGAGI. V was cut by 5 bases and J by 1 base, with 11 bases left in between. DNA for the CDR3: TGTGCCAGCAGTCCCGACGTCTGGAACACTGAAGCTTTCTTT. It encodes CASSPDVWNTEAFF.

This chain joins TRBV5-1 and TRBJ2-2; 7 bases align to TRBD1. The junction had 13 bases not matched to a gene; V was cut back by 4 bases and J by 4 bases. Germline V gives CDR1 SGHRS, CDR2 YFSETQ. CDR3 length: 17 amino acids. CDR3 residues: CASSPRPGQLTTGELFF. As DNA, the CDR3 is TGCGCCAGCAGCCCCCGGCCGGGACAGCTGACCACCGGGGAGCTGTTTTTT.

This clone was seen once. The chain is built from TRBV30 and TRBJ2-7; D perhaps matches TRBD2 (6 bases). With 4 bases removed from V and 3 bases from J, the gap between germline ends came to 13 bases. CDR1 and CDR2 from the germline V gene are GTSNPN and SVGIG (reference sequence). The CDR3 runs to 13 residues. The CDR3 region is CAWTQWGVYEQYF. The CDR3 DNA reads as TGTGCCTGGACCCAATGGGGGGTCTACGAGCAGTACTTC. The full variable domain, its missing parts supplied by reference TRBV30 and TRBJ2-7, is SQTIHQWPATLVQPVGSPLSLECTVEGTSNPNLYWYRQAAGRGLQLLFYSVGIGQISSEVPQNLSASRPQDRQFILSSKKLLLSDSGFYLCAWTQWGVYEQYFGPGTRLTVT.

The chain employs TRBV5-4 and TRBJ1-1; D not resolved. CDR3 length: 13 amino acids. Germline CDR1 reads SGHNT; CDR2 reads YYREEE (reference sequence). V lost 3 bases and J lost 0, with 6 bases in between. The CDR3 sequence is CASSSSMNTEAFF. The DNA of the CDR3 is TGTGCCAGCAGCTCGTCCATGAACACTGAAGCTTTCTTT.

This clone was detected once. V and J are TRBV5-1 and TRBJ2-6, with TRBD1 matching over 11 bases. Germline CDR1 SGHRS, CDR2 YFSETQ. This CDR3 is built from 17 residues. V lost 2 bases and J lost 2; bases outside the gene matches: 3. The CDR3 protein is CASSFWGQGAGANVLTF. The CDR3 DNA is TGCGCCAGCAGCTTCTGGGGACAGGGGGCTGGGGCCAACGTCCTGACTTTC.

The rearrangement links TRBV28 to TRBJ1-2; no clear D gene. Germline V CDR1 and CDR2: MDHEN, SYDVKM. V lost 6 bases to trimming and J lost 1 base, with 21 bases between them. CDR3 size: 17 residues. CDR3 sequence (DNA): TGTGCCAGCAGAGCCAGGACGGTAATCTCCCTTAACTATGGCTACACCTTC. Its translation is CASRARTVISLNYGYTF.

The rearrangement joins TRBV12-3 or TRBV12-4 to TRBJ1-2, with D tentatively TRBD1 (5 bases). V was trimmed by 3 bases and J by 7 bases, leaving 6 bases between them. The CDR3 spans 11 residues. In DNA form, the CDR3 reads TGTGCCAGCAGTTTGGGACCTGGCTACACCTTC. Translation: CASSLGPGYTF.

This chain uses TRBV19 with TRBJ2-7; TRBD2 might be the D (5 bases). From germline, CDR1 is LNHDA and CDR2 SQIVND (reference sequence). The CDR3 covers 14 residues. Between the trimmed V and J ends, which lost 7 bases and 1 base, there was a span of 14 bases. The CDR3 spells CASKRGYASYEQYF. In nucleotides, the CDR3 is TGTGCCAGTAAGCGCGGGTACGCATCCTACGAGCAGTACTTC.

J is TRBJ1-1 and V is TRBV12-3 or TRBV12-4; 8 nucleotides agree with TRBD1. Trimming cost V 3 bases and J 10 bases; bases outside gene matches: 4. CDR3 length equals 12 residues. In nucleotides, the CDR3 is TGTGCCAGCAGTTTGATAACAGGGGGAGCTTTCTTT. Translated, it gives CASSLITGGAFF.

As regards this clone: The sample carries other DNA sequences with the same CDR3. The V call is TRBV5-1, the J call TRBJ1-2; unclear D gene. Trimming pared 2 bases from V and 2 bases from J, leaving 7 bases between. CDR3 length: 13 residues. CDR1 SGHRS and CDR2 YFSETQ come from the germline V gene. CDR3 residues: CASSFQGNYGYTF. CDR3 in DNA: TGCGCCAGCAGCTTCCAAGGGAACTATGGCTACACCTTC.

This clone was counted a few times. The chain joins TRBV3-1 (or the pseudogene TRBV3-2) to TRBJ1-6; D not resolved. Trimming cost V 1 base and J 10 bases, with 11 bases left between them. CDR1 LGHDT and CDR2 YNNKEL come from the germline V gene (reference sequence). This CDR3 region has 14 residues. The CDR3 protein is CASSQGRQRSPLHF. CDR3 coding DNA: TGTGCCAGCAGCCAAGGAAGGCAGAGGTCACCCCTCCACTTT.

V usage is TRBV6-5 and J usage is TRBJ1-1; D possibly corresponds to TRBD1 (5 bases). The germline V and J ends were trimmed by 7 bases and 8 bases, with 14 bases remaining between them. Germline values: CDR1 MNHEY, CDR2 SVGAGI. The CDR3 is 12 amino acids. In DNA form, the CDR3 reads TGTGCCAGCAAGTGGGGACGGGGAGAAGCTTTCTTT. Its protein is CASKWGRGEAFF.

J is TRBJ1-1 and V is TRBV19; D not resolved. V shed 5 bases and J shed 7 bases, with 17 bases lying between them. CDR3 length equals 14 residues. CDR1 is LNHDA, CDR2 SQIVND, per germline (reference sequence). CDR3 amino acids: CASSLGYSRFEAFF. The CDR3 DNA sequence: TGTGCCAGTAGTTTAGGGTACAGCCGCTTTGAAGCTTTCTTT.